The 27 T cell receptor beta chains presented below share a single source sample, sequenced in a study of blood T cell repertoires in COVID-19. Some clones are missing from TCRdb's copy, which holds only in-frame ones; the method was immunoSEQ multiplex PCR. The table has 150,000 to 200,000 clones, 88% seen once. Sequences were obtained from peripheral blood. The receptors stem from a man between 60 and 75 years old with acute or convalescent COVID-19.

The chain links TRBV12-3 or TRBV12-4 to TRBJ1-2; a possible D gene is TRBD1 (5 bases). V was cut by 6 bases and J by 2 bases, with 10 bases left in between. This CDR3 comprises 13 residues. The CDR3 loop reads CASRYGQNYGYTF. The DNA for the CDR3 is TGTGCCAGCAGATACGGACAAAACTATGGCTACACCTTC.

The chain couples TRBV24-1 to TRBJ2-7; 10 nucleotides agree with TRBD2. The junction had 0 bases not matched to a gene; V was cut back by 6 bases and J by 2 bases. Germline-derived CDR1 and CDR2 are KGHDR and SFDVKD. The CDR3 length is 13 residues. The CDR3 sequence is CATSSGRAYEQYF. Written as DNA, the CDR3 is TGTGCCACCAGTAGCGGGAGGGCCTACGAGCAGTACTTC.

This chain uses TRBV5-1 with TRBJ1-3; D not certain. Germline loops: CDR1 SGHRS, CDR2 YFSETQ. This CDR3 is built from 14 residues. V was shortened by 0 bases and J by 0 bases, with 4 bases between the two germline ends. The CDR3 sequence is CASSLDSSGNTIYF. As DNA, the CDR3 is TGCGCCAGCAGCTTGGATAGCTCTGGAAACACCATATATTTT.

In this sample, this clone turned up a few times. The genes are TRBV4-1 and TRBJ1-1, with 12 bases fitting TRBD1. The CDR3 sequence is 18 residues long. V was pared by 0 bases and J by 6 bases, with 11 bases of the junction left unmatched. Germline assignment: CDR1 MGHRA and CDR2 YSYEKL. In DNA, the CDR3 is TGCGCCAGCAGCCAAGATCCCCGGGGGACAGGGGGCCGCCCTGAAGCTTTCTTT. Encoded protein: CASSQDPRGTGGRPEAFF.

CDR3 coding DNA: TGTGCCACCAGCAGCGTAGGACAGGGCTTCGACGAGCAGTACTTC. It encodes CATSSVGQGFDEQYF. V gene TRBV15 combines with J gene TRBJ2-7; 8 positions match TRBD1. Germline trimming cut 3 bases from V and 5 bases from J; bases unmatched to any gene: 9. Looked up from germline, CDR1 is LNHNV and CDR2 is YYDKDF (reference sequence). There are 15 residues in the CDR3. The full variable domain, in which reference TRBV15 and TRBJ2-7 provide the parts outside the CDR3, is DAMVIQNPRYQVTQFGKPVTLSCSQTLNHNVMYWYQQKSSQAPKLLFHYYDKDFNNEADTPDNFQSRRPNTSFCFLDIRSPGLGDTAMYLCATSSVGQGFDEQYFGPGTRLTVT.

This chain joins TRBV6-2 or TRBV6-3 and TRBJ2-1; D is perhaps TRBD2 (6 bases). V dropped 6 bases and J dropped 0 bases, with 18 bases sitting between them. The CDR3 runs to 17 residues. CDR1 and CDR2 (germline): MNHEY, SVGEGT. The CDR3 DNA is TGTGCCAGCAGCCGTGGGACTTACAGCCACTCCTACAATGAGCAGTTCTTC. Its translation is CASSRGTYSHSYNEQFF.

The rearrangement joins TRBV14 to TRBJ2-7, with 7 bases identical to TRBD2. CDR3 size: 15 residues. In germline, CDR1 is SGHDN, CDR2 FVKESK. V shed 4 bases and J 4 bases; nucleotides not matched to a gene: 10. CDR3 sequence (DNA): TGTGCCAGCAGCCCACGGGGGGTGCTTCTTTACGAGCAGTACTTC. As protein: CASSPRGVLLYEQYF.

This chain joins TRBV25-1 and TRBJ1-6, with 9 positions matching TRBD1. V dropped 6 bases and J dropped 4; count of bases not matched to a gene: 1. The CDR3 length is 14 residues. Germline CDR1 MGHDK, CDR2 SYGVNS. In nucleotides, the CDR3 is TGTGCCAGCAGGGGACAGGGTTATAATTCACCCCTCCACTTT. Its translation is CASRGQGYNSPLHF.

The chain couples TRBV6-5 to TRBJ1-2, with 7 bases identical to TRBD1. J gave up 4 bases and V 8 bases, and 1 base lay outside the gene matches. From germline, CDR1 is MNHEY and CDR2 SVGAGI. The CDR3 extends over 11 amino acids. CDR3 DNA: TGTGCCAGCGGGACAGCCTATGGCTACACCTTC. This gives the protein CASGTAYGYTF.

This clone has more than one count but fewer than ten. The gene calls are TRBV10-1 and TRBJ2-2; a weak D match, TRBD1 (5 bases). This CDR3 region has 12 residues. V lost 5 bases to trimming and J lost 5 bases, with 6 bases between them. Germline-derived CDR1 and CDR2 are WNHNN and SYGVQD (reference sequence). In DNA form, the CDR3 reads TGCGCCAGCAGTAAGGGGACCGGGGAGCTGTTTTTT. Translation: CASSKGTGELFF.

V gene TRBV30 combines with J gene TRBJ2-5; 12 positions agree with TRBD1. The CDR3 runs 14 residues. Per germline, CDR1 GTSNPN and CDR2 SVGIG (reference sequence). With 5 bases clipped from V and 2 bases from J, the junction kept 3 bases outside the gene matches. CDR3 loop: CAWGTGGGQETQYF. The CDR3 nucleotides are TGTGCCTGGGGGACAGGGGGCGGGCAAGAGACCCAGTACTTC.

J is TRBJ2-5 and V is TRBV7-3, with unresolved D. Germline V CDR1 and CDR2: SGHTA, FQGTGA. V was trimmed by 5 bases and J by 3 bases, leaving 10 bases between them. CDR3 size: 13 residues. CDR3 region: CASSRGWEETQYF. The CDR3 nucleotides read TGTGCCAGCAGCCGCGGATGGGAAGAGACCCAGTACTTC.

The rearrangement uses TRBV19 and TRBJ2-5; the match to TRBD1 covers 10 bases. CDR1 LNHDA and CDR2 SQIVND come from the germline V gene (reference sequence). CDR3 length: 14 amino acids. With 10 bases clipped from V and 7 bases from J, the junction kept 12 bases outside the gene matches. The DNA for the CDR3 is TGTGCCACAGACAGGGGGCGAGGCAGCGGGACCCAGTACTTC. It encodes CATDRGRGSGTQYF.

The chain links TRBV19 to TRBJ1-2, with D possibly being TRBD1 (5 bases). From germline, CDR1 is LNHDA and CDR2 SQIVND (reference sequence). V was shortened by 9 bases and J by 0 bases, with 14 bases between the two germline ends. This CDR3 comprises 14 residues. CDR3 residues: CASDEGDPNYGYTF. The CDR3 coding sequence is TGTGCCAGCGATGAAGGGGATCCTAACTATGGCTACACCTTC.

The V call is TRBV5-1, the J call TRBJ1-4; the match to TRBD1 covers 7 bases. Germline assignment: CDR1 SGHRS and CDR2 YFSETQ. Germline trimming cut 0 bases from V and 14 bases from J; bases unmatched to any gene: 13. This CDR3 region has 15 residues. The DNA for the CDR3 is TGCGCCAGCAGCTTGGGACAGGGTTACGACCGGACGCTGTTTTTT. Translation: CASSLGQGYDRTLFF.

The chain is built from TRBV18 and TRBJ1-2, with a possible D match to TRBD1 (5 bases). Looked up from germline, CDR1 is KGHSH and CDR2 is LQKENI. The V end lost 0 bases, the J end lost 3 bases, and 8 bases lay between the germline ends. CDR3 length: 14 residues. This chain's CDR3 is CASSPPTEDYGYTF. Here the CDR3 DNA reads TGTGCCAGCTCACCACCGACAGAGGACTATGGCTACACCTTC.

V usage is TRBV4-1 and J usage is TRBJ1-2; perhaps TRBD1 as D (6 bases). Deletions cut 1 base from V and 4 bases from J, with 13 bases between. CDR3 length: 15 residues. CDR1 and CDR2 from the germline V gene are MGHRA and YSYEKL. As DNA, the CDR3 is TGCGCCAGCAGCCAAGGGACAGCCACTTCCTATGGCTACACCTTC. It is translated as CASSQGTATSYGYTF.

There are many counts of this clone. The chain links TRBV7-2 to TRBJ2-7; TRBD1 matches 10 bases. The germline V gene encodes CDR1 SGHTA and CDR2 FQGNSA. This CDR3 has 15 amino acids. Trimming took 5 bases from V and 1 from J; bases not matched to a gene: 5. DNA for the CDR3: TGTGCCAGCAGCGCCGACAGGGGGCGATCCTACGAGCAGTACTTC. Protein: CASSADRGRSYEQYF.

In its sample, this clone was seen once. V and J are TRBV19 and TRBJ1-2, with 9 bases identical to TRBD1. This CDR3 is built from 16 residues. The junction had 11 bases not matched to a gene; V was cut back by 4 bases and J by 5 bases. The germline CDR1 and CDR2 sequences are LNHDA and SQIVND (reference sequence). CDR3 protein: CASSTTGTGQVYGYTF. The CDR3 DNA sequence: TGTGCCAGTAGTACGACCGGGACAGGGCAAGTATATGGCTACACCTTC.

This clone was picked up one time. This chain connects TRBV11-1 to TRBJ2-7, with D maybe TRBD2 (6 bases). Germline V gives CDR1 SGHAT, CDR2 FQDESV (reference sequence). The V gene lost 0 bases and the J gene lost 0 bases, with 9 bases spanning the gap. The CDR3 covers 15 residues. CDR3 in DNA: TGTGCCAGCAGCTTAGCGGGAGGCTACTCCTACGAGCAGTACTTC. This encodes CASSLAGGYSYEQYF.

J is TRBJ1-2 and V is TRBV19; 7 bases are a match to TRBD1. The V and J ends lost 5 bases and 0 bases, in that order; junction bases with no gene match: 6. This CDR3 has 15 amino acids. Germline V lookup: CDR1 LNHDA, CDR2 SQIVND (reference sequence). CDR3 DNA: TGTGCCAGTAGTTCCCCGGGACAGTCTAACTATGGCTACACCTTC. Its translation is CASSSPGQSNYGYTF.

This chain links TRBV18 with TRBJ1-4, with TRBD1 matching over 7 bases. V gave up 2 bases and J gave up 5 bases; unmatched junction bases: 2. Germline V gene data show CDR1 as KGHSH and CDR2 as LQKENI. The CDR3 consists of 14 residues. CDR3 region: CASSPRQGNEKLFF. CDR3 sequence (DNA): TGTGCCAGCTCACCAAGACAGGGCAATGAAAAACTGTTTTTT.

This chain connects TRBV19 to TRBJ2-4; D is perhaps TRBD2 (5 bases). The ends were cut back, 3 bases at V and 0 bases at J, with 6 bases in the middle. CDR3 length equals 14 residues. From germline, CDR1 is LNHDA and CDR2 SQIVND (reference sequence). CDR3 sequence (DNA): TGTGCCAGTAGTATCGGACTAGCCAAAAACATTCAGTACTTC. Translation: CASSIGLAKNIQYF. The variable domain in full, with the rest retrieved from reference TRBV19 and TRBJ2-4, is DGGITQSPKYLFRKEGQNVTLSCEQNLNHDAMYWYRQDPGQGLRLIYYSQIVNDFQKGDIAEGYSVSREKKESFPLTVTSAQKNPTAFYLCASSIGLAKNIQYFGAGTRLSVL.

The J gene is TRBJ2-2, the V gene TRBV9, with D maybe TRBD1 (8 bases). Germline CDR1 and CDR2: SGDLS and YYNGEE. V dropped 3 bases and J dropped 5 bases, with 14 bases sitting between them. The CDR3 runs 15 residues. The CDR3 DNA is TGTGCCAGCAGCGCACAGGGGGGGCTAACCGGGGAGCTGTTTTTT. This sequence encodes CASSAQGGLTGELFF.

This sequence joins TRBV5-4 and TRBJ1-2; no clear D gene. V shed 0 bases and J shed 4 bases, with 4 bases lying between them. The CDR3 is made up of 12 amino acids. CDR1 is SGHNT and CDR2 is YYREEE in the germline V gene (reference sequence). As DNA, the CDR3 is TGTGCCAGCAGCTTGGACAGCTATGGCTACACCTTC. Translating gives CASSLDSYGYTF. The full variable domain, in which reference TRBV5-4 and TRBJ1-2 provide the parts outside the CDR3, is ETGVTQSPTHLIKTRGQQVTLRCSSQSGHNTVSWYQQALGQGPQFIFQYYREEENGRGNFPPRFSGLQFPNYSSELNVNALELDDSALYLCASSLDSYGYTFGSGTRLTVV.

This clone was seen once. In DNA, the CDR3 is TGCGCCAGCAGCGCGTCAACGGGGGGACGAACTGAAGCTTTCTTT. Residues: CASSASTGGRTEAFF. V and J are TRBV5-1 and TRBJ1-1, with D possibly being TRBD1 (5 bases). Trimming took 4 bases from V and 5 from J, leaving 18 bases between them. The CDR3 has 15 amino acids. Germline CDR1 and CDR2: SGHRS and YFSETQ.

V is TRBV5-5 and J is TRBJ2-3; the D is unclear. CDR1 SGHKS and CDR2 YYEKEE come from the germline V gene (reference sequence). The CDR3 runs to 12 residues. The germline V and J ends were trimmed by 1 base and 6 bases, with 6 bases remaining between them. The CDR3 DNA sequence: TGTGCCAGCAGCTTGTCCCTGGATACGCAGTATTTT. Its translation is CASSLSLDTQYF.